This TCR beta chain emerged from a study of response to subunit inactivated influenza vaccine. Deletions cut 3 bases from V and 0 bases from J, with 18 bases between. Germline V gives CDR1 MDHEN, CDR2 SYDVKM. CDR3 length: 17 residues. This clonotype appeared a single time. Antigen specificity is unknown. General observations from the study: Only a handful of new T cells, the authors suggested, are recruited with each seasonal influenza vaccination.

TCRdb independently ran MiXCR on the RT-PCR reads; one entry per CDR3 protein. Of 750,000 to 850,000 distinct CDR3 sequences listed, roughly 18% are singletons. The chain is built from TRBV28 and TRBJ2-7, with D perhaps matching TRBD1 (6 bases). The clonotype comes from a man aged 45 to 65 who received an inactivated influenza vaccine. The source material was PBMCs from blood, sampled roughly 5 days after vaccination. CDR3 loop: CASSLHTGHLNSYEQYF. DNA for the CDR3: TGTGCCAGCAGTTTGCACACGGGACATCTTAACTCCTACGAGCAGTACTTC.